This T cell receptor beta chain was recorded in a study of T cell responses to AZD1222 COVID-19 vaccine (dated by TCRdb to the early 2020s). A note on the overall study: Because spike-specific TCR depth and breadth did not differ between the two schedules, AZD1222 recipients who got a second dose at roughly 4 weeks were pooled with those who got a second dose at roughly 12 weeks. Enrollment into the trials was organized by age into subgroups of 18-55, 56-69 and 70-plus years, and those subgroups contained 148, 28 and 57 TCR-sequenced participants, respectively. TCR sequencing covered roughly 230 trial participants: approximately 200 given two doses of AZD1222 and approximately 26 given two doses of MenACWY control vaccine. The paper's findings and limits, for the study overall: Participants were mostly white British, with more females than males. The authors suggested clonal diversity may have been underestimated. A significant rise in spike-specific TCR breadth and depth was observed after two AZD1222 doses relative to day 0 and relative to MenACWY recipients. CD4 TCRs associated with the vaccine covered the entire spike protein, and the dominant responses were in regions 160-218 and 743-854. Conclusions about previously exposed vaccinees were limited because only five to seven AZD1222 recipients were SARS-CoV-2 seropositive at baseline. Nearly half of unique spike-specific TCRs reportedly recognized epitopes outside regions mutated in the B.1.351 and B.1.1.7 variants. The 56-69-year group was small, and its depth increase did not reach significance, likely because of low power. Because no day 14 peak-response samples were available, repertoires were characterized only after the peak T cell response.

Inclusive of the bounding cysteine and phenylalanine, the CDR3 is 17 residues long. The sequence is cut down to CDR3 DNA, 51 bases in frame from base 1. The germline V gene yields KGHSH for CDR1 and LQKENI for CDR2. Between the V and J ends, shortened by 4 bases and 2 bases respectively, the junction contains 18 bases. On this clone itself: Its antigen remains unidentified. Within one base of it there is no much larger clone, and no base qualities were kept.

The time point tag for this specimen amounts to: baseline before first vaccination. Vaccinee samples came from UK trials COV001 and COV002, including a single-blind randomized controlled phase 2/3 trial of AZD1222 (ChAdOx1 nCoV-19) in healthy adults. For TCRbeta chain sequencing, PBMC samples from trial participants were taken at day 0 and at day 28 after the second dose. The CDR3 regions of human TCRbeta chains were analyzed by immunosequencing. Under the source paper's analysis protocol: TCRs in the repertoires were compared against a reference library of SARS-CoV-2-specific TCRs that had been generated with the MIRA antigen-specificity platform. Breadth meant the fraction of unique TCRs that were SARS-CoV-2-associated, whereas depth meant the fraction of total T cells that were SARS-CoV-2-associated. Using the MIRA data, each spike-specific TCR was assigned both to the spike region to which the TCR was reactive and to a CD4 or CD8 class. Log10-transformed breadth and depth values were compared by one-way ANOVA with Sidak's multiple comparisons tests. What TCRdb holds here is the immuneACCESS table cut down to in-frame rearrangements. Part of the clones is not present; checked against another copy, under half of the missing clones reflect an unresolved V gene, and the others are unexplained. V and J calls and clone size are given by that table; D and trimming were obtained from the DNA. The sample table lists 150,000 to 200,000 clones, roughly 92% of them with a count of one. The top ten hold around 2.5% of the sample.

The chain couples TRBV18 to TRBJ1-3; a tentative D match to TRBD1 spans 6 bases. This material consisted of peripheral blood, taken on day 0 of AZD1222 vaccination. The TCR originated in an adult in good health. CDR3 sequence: CASSHSEGGLAGNTIYF. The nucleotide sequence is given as TGTGCCAGCTCACACAGCGAAGGGGGTCTGGCTGGAAACACCATATATTTT.